This is a list of T cell receptor beta chains from one sample in a study of graft-versus-host responses after intestinal transplantation. Their antigens remain unidentified. Method: immunoSEQ multiplex PCR; TCRdb's copy keeps in-frame clones and lacks some. Of roughly 90,000 clones listed, over 80% are singletons. Sequencing was performed on unstimulated CD8+ T cells sorted from spleen or lymph node cells, taken before intestinal transplant. The receptors were sampled from a human donor who received an intestinal transplant. Both conserved end residues are trimmed from each CDR3.

v_call cdr3_aa
TRBV5-6 ASSIGQDWAEAF
TRBV9 ASSTYDRPPLGANVLT
TRBV29-1 SVGDTNYGYT
TRBV19 ASSSPARDHSYEQY
TRBV21-1 ASPQPSGFSYEQY
TRBV9 ASSLDESPEPQH
TRBV28 ASSLPTAEINTGELF
TRBV11-2 ASSLEYPTEAFYEQY
TRBV4-1 ASSQVPAGVSGELF
TRBV7-6 ASSTGLGRDTQY
TRBV4-2 ASSQDRGGWGYT
TRBV4-1 ASSHYTGGEAF
TRBV4-1 ASSQDGRLGRESSNEQF
TRBV5-1 ASSLNPDSADTQY
TRBV4-1 ASSQDGQGTHYGYT
TRBV29-1 SVEVAGEAQY
TRBV4-1 ASSQESGDGYT
TRBV6-1 AGGLGETYNEQF
TRBV7-3 ASSQGDEQF
TRBV2 ASSLSVLTSKNGYT
TRBV6-5 ASNGPNQPQH
TRBV5-1 ASSWTGGLRTDTQY
TRBV6-1 ASSGTSGGPDTQY
TRBV7-9 ARVNGANVLT
TRBV27 ASSSDGYNEQF
TRBV12-5 ASARAGGPYEQY
TRBV11-2 ASSLVWQGYSYEQY
TRBV7-9 ASQSIGGLYQETQY
TRBV7-9 ASSLPTYGASGDQETQY
TRBV6-5 ATRGVSSTDTQY
TRBV27 ASRSVGEQF
TRBV6-5 ASGTFSNEQF
TRBV7-3 ASSLSPGGDEQF
TRBV7-9 ASSLEGLAPRYNEQF
TRBV27 ASSLRGGGIHYGYT
TRBV6-6 ASSYGIAVQSDTQY
TRBV7-9 ASSLGLAGTDTQY
TRBV27 ASSSPTSGQETQY
TRBV13 ASSPGPY
TRBV19 ASSNGRVQY
TRBV5-4 ASSLGPEQY
TRBV27 ASSLSAAPNEQF
TRBV28 ASSLSVGPPTDTQY
TRBV5-4 ASSGGLAGGLSSYNEQF
TRBV29-1 SVEGGLGHSVYGYT
TRBV2 ASIASFEQY
TRBV29-1 SVVGTLGESSYEQY
TRBV7-2 ASRGANYNEQF
TRBV28 ASSFSSGGGWEVVGELF
TRBV2 ASSEMGQRSPLH
TRBV6-4 ASRGGGTGNFTDTQY
TRBV5-4 ASSYFSEQY
TRBV10-2 ASSVGAGSYNEQF